The following is a T cell receptor beta chain sequence with its context. The junction differs from germline at one of its ends, possibly a read error. The source of the sample is a study of blood T cell repertoires in COVID-19. This CDR3 has 15 amino acids. CDR1 and CDR2 (germline): SGHRS, YFSETQ. Sequencing used immunoSEQ multiplex PCR; TCRdb keeps in-frame clones, though not all of them. Of about 190,000 clones in the sample, under 90% were seen once. Source material: peripheral blood. The clonotype comes from a man aged 35 to 55 with acute or convalescent COVID-19. The chain couples TRBV5-1 to TRBJ2-2; 7 bases are a match to TRBD1. This CDR3 is CASNLGQLNTGELFF. The CDR3 bases are TGCGCCAGCAACTTGGGACAGCTGAACACCGGGGAGCTGTTTTTT.